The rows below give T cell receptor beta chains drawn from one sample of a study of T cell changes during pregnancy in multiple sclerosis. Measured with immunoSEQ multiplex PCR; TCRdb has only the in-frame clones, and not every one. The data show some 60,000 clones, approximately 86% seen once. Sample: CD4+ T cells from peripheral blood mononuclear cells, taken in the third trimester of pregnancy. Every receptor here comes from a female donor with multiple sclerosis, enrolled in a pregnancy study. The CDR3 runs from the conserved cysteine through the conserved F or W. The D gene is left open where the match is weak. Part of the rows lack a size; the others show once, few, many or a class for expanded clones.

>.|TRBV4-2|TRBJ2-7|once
CASSQDGGEQYF
TGTGCCAGCAGCCAAGATGGCGGCGAGCAGTACTTC
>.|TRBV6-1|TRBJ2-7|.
CASSGELVAYEQYF
TGTGCCAGCAGTGGGGAACTAGTAGCCTACGAGCAGTACTTC
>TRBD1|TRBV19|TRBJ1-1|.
CASTGQGALNTEAFF
TGTGCCAGTACGGGACAGGGGGCTTTGAACACTGAAGCTTTCTTT
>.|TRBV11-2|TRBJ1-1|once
CASAIFFLVGHHENTEAFF
TGTGCCAGCGCCATTTTCTTTTTAGTGGGACACCATGAGAACACTGAAGCTTTCTTT
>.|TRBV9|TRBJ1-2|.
CASSVGGREFAHGYTF
TGTGCCAGCAGCGTAGGGGGCAGGGAATTTGCCCATGGCTACACCTTC
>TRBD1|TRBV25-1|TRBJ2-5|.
CASSGTRGLETQYF
TGTGCCAGCAGTGGGACCAGGGGGCTGGAGACCCAGTACTTC
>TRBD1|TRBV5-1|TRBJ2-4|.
CASSLGQGKNIQYF
TGCGCCAGCAGCTTAGGACAGGGAAAAAACATTCAGTACTTC
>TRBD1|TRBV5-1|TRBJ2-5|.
CASRIRRQGPYQETQYF
TGCGCCAGCAGAATCCGCCGACAGGGCCCGTACCAAGAGACCCAGTACTTC
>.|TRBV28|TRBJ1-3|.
CASSSLSSGNTIYF
TGTGCCAGCAGTTCACTTAGCTCTGGAAACACCATATATTTT
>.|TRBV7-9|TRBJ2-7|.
CASSPMVGTQQYF
TGTGCCAGCAGCCCGATGGTGGGGACTCAGCAGTACTTC
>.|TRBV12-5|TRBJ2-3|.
CASGSRTASTDTQYF
TGTGCTAGTGGCTCTCGGACAGCTAGCACAGATACGCAGTATTTT
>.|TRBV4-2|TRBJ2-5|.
CASSRGSHQETQYF
TGTGCCAGCAGCCGCGGCTCGCACCAAGAGACCCAGTACTTC
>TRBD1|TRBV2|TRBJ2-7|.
CASSPRDTGVIDEQYF
TGTGCCAGCAGTCCCCGAGATACAGGGGTAATCGACGAGCAGTACTTC
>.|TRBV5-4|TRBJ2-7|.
CASSLFGQTAYEQYF
TGTGCCAGCAGCTTGTTTGGACAGACTGCCTACGAGCAGTACTTC
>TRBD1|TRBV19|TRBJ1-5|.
CASSILEGAAQPQHF
TGTGCCAGTAGTATTTTGGAGGGGGCGGCTCAGCCCCAGCATTTT
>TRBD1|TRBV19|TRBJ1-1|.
CASRGPGQGLSNTEAFF
TGTGCCAGTAGGGGACCTGGACAGGGCCTCTCGAACACTGAAGCTTTCTTT
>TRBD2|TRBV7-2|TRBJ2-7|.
CASSPREEKQYF
TGTGCCAGCAGCCCCCGGGAGGAGAAACAGTACTTC
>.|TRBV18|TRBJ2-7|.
CASSPILQGYYEQYF
TGTGCCAGCTCACCAATCCTACAGGGATACTACGAGCAGTACTTC
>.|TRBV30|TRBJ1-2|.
CAWSVQMRSGYTF
TGTGCCTGGAGTGTACAAATGAGGAGTGGCTACACCTTC
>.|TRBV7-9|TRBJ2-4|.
CASSYRTAQNIQYF
TGTGCCAGCAGCTATAGGACAGCCCAAAACATTCAGTACTTC
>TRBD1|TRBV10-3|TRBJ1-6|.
CAISDQRQGVVSPLHF
TGTGCCATCAGTGACCAAAGACAGGGCGTAGTTTCACCCCTCCACTTT
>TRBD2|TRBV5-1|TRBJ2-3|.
CASSGGTNTDTQYF
TGCGCCAGCAGCGGAGGGACTAACACAGATACGCAGTATTTT
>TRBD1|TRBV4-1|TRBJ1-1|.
CASSQADRRTEAFF
TGCGCCAGCAGCCAGGCGGACAGGAGGACTGAAGCTTTCTTT
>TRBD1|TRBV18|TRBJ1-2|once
CASSPWTGEDYGYTF
TGTGCCAGCTCACCCTGGACAGGGGAAGACTATGGCTACACCTTC
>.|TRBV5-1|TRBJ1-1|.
CASSTTPGIEAFF
TGCGCCAGCAGCACGACGCCCGGGATCGAAGCTTTCTTT
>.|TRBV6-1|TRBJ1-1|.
CASSGVEAFF
TGTGCCAGCAGCGGGGTTGAAGCTTTCTTT
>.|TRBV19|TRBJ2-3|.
CASSMRDTDTQYF
TGTGCCAGTAGTATGAGGGATACAGATACGCAGTATTTT
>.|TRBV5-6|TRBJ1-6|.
CASSGGKHSPLHF
TGTGCCAGCAGCGGAGGCAAACACTCACCCCTCCACTTT
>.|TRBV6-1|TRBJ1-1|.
CASSDHGRGPEAFF
TGTGCCAGCAGTGACCACGGACGAGGGCCTGAAGCTTTCTTT
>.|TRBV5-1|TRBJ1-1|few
CASSLRVMNTEAFF
TGCGCCAGCAGCCTCAGGGTTATGAACACTGAAGCTTTCTTT
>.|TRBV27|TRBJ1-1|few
CASSLLQGGNEAFF
TGTGCCAGCAGTTTACTGCAGGGTGGTAATGAAGCTTTCTTT
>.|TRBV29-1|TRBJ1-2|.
CSVDPQLHPANYGYTF
TGCAGCGTTGACCCCCAATTACATCCAGCTAACTATGGCTACACCTTC
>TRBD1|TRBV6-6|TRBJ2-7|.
CASSPQGAFHEQYF
TGTGCCAGCAGTCCTCAGGGGGCGTTCCACGAGCAGTACTTC
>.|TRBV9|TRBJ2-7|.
CASSPAGVRGEQYF
TGTGCCAGCAGCCCAGCTGGGGTAAGAGGGGAGCAGTACTTC
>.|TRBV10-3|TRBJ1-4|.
CAISDSTGTTNEKLFF
TGTGCCATCAGTGACTCTACAGGAACAACTAATGAAAAACTGTTTTTT
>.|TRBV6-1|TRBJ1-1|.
CASSPQGPANTEAFF
TGTGCCAGCAGCCCACAGGGTCCGGCGAACACTGAAGCTTTCTTT
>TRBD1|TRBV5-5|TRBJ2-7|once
CASSLGTGGYEQYF
TGTGCCAGCAGCTTGGGGACAGGGGGTTACGAGCAGTACTTC
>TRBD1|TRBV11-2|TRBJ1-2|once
CASSFRGLSYGYTF
TGTGCCAGCAGCTTCAGGGGGCTTAGCTATGGCTACACCTTC
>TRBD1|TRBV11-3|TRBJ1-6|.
CASSLGQGNSPLHF
TGTGCCAGCAGCTTAGGACAGGGGAATTCACCCCTCCACTTT
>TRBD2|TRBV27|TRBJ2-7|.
CASSWREDYEQYF
TGTGCCAGCAGTTGGCGGGAGGACTACGAGCAGTACTTC
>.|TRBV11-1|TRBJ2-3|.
CASSLRADTQYF
TGTGCCAGCAGCTTACGAGCAGATACGCAGTATTTT
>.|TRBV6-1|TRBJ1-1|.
CASTQRRNTEAFF
TGTGCCAGCACCCAAAGGAGAAACACTGAAGCTTTCTTT
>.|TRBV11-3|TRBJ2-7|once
CASSLRGGFQYEQYF
TGTGCCAGCAGCCTAAGGGGAGGATTTCAGTACGAGCAGTACTTC
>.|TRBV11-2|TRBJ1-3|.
CASSLEGSVWGGRFGNTIYF
TGTGCCAGCAGCTTAGAGGGTTCGGTTTGGGGGGGGCGATTTGGAAACACCATATATTTT
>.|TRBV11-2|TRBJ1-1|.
CASSLDRRPFRKKNTEAFF
TGTGCCAGCAGCTTGGACCGGAGGCCGTTCAGAAAGAAGAACACTGAAGCTTTCTTT
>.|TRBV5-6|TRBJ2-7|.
CASSLVQGTYEQYF
TGTGCCAGCAGCTTGGTTCAGGGAACGTACGAGCAGTACTTC
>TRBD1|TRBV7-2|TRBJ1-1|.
CASSPGQGRTEAFF
TGTGCCAGCAGTCCTGGACAGGGTCGCACTGAAGCTTTCTTT
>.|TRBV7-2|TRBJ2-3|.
CASSAQGPTDTQYF
TGTGCCAGCAGCGCACAGGGACCCACAGATACGCAGTATTTT